Reported below is one T cell receptor (beta chain). Its antigen is unidentified. These data are taken from a study of siplizumab effects on memory and regulatory T cells. Points from the study as a whole: Siplizumab gave mappable alloreactive CD4+ clones an average Treg-derived fraction of approximately 69%, against roughly 26% in controls. Unstimulated subsets contained matches for only a minor fraction of alloreactive clones.

Germline lookup yields CDR1 SQVTM and CDR2 ANQGSEA. V was clipped by 4 bases and J by 4 bases; unmatched bases: 9. This CDR3 region has 14 residues. Assayed TCR templates numbered 90,000 to 100,000 for each sample. Produced via immunoSEQ multiplex PCR; TCRdb's table is partial and in-frame only. The sample contains 60,000 to 70,000 clones, around 90% of which appear only once. This receptor was obtained from a human donor in good health. This chain links TRBV29-1 with TRBJ2-7; TRBD2 matches 8 bases. Sequencing was done on a sample of Tregs sorted from blood. The CDR3 is CSVGRAGVEYEQYF. CDR3 nucleotide sequence: TGCAGCGTTGGCCGAGCGGGAGTAGAGTACGAGCAGTACTTC.